This T cell receptor (beta chain) was sequenced for a study of regulatory T cells in long-lasting Graves disease. In the study overall: Antithyroid drugs had been taken by newly diagnosed Graves' patients for under 3 months.

This clonotype was found a few times. Its antigen remains unidentified. The TCR beta library used iRepertoire HTBI primers with Arm-PCR amplification of CDR3. From the multiplex PCR reads, TCRdb called clonotypes with MiXCR, one entry per CDR3 protein. The repertoire has about 620,000 distinct CDR3 sequences, roughly 15% of them found once; the top ten carry more than 15%. The CDR3 totals 15 residues. The germline V and J ends were trimmed by 8 bases and 0 bases, with 15 bases remaining between them. CDR1 is SEHNR and CDR2 is FQNEAQ in the germline V gene (reference sequence). Study-level points and caveats: Newly diagnosed patients shared 1,000 or so public clonotypes; persistent patients shared a few thousand.

The time point was: newly diagnosed GD, antithyroid drugs for less than 3 months. TCR sequences were obtained from RNA taken from PBMCs. This sample also appeared in a second study, on T cells in Graves' hyperthyroidism and ophthalmopathy. That report adds: Clinical symptoms, serum thyroxine and TRAb, thyroid ultrasound and orbital computed tomography together formed the diagnostic basis. Onset of ophthalmopathy came a median roughly 6.4 months after the model predicted it.

The chain is built from TRBV7-9 and TRBJ2-3; tentative D call: TRBD2 (6 bases). The specimen comprised peripheral blood mononuclear cells (PBMCs), sampled at new diagnosis, from a patient treated with antithyroid drugs. The TCR originated in a woman aged 25 to 39 with Graves disease. The CDR3 spells CASGGGDFSTDTQYF. The CDR3 nucleotides are TGTGCCAGCGGAGGCGGGGATTTTAGCACAGATACGCAGTATTTT.